This is a list of T cell receptor beta chains from one sample in a study of technical replicates of blood from a handful of donors. The assay was immunoSEQ multiplex PCR, and TCRdb's table has in-frame clones only and misses some. The table has roughly 93,000 clones, approximately 95% seen once. Sequenced material: T cells isolated from PBMCs. These receptors came from a human donor in good health. CDR3s leave out the opening cysteine and the closing phenylalanine or tryptophan. Each record gives: J gene, V gene, CDR3 protein.

>TRBJ1-2|TRBV28
ASSPGQGSYGYT
>TRBJ1-3|TRBV5-6
ASSDRGQWVGNTIY
>TRBJ2-5|TRBV27
ASSWAGPRMKETQY
>TRBJ2-7|TRBV27
ASSLLAGFYEQY
>TRBJ2-5|TRBV5-1
ASSTRTGGETQY
>TRBJ2-3|TRBV30
AWSPMSGGALKDTQY
>TRBJ2-3|TRBV7-9
ASSLNPGLRGRSTDTQY
>TRBJ2-1|TRBV6-1
ASSGGERAHTAGEQF
>TRBJ1-1|TRBV5-1
ASSLEGMNTEAF
>TRBJ2-7|TRBV7-6
ASSFDPPPGSYEQY
>TRBJ1-4|TRBV5-1
ASSPGRTGAPNEKLF
>TRBJ1-5|TRBV7-9
ASSSRTVMHQPQH
>TRBJ1-4|TRBV7-9
ASSTDRGANEKLF
>TRBJ2-1|TRBV7-9
ASSLKLGEGQF
>TRBJ2-7|TRBV27
ASSLFGGLTYEQY
>TRBJ1-2|TRBV19
ASARPTGNYGYT
>TRBJ2-7|TRBV19
ATSDTGGSYEQY
>TRBJ2-5|TRBV10-3
AISDFLGGETQY
>TRBJ1-5|TRBV30
AWESGFSQPQH
>TRBJ2-1|TRBV5-1
ASSESSYNEQF
>TRBJ1-5|TRBV19
ASSIDGGARQPQH
>TRBJ2-1|TRBV5-1
ASNPSGSYNEQF
>TRBJ2-7|TRBV9
ASSVGDRGIYEQY
>TRBJ2-1|TRBV27
ASSLLAGGLYNEQF
>TRBJ1-5|TRBV2
ASKDRSQNQPQH
>TRBJ1-1|TRBV28
ASILLPAQGTTEAF
>TRBJ2-7|TRBV10-3
AISQLKGYEQY
>TRBJ1-3|TRBV6-5
ASKYRVGNTIY
>TRBJ1-1|TRBV5-1
ASSSGGGGLNSEAF
>TRBJ2-7|TRBV6-6
ASSPGTGGSYEQY
>TRBJ1-4|TRBV25-1
ASSEDYNEKLF
>TRBJ2-1|TRBV4-1
ASSQDPYFPNEQF
>TRBJ2-7|TRBV28
ASAGYDRATYEQY
>TRBJ1-1|TRBV27
ASSSNPTGNTEAF
>TRBJ1-2|TRBV27
ASSSRVEGAYGYT
>TRBJ2-7|TRBV6-5
ASSPPSGTYEQY
>TRBJ1-1|TRBV7-8
ASSLGQSWGFNTEAF
>TRBJ1-5|TRBV19
ASSMGRGLGNQPQH
>TRBJ2-3|TRBV19
ASSIWQELGDTQY
>TRBJ2-1|TRBV7-9
ASSSEDRDNEQF
>TRBJ1-4|TRBV18
ASSPMRAANGGGEKLF
>TRBJ1-2|TRBV6-1
ASSEEWGTGRRYT
>TRBJ2-3|TRBV7-9
ASSLRETTDTQY
>TRBJ1-5|TRBV4-1
ASSQTGIGQPQH
>TRBJ1-3|TRBV30
AWTGQLLSGNTIY
>TRBJ2-6|TRBV5-4
ASSLGSGANVLT
>TRBJ2-4|TRBV28
ASSPLGRSKNIQY
>TRBJ2-7|TRBV25-1
ASSGPGQGAYEQY
>TRBJ1-4|TRBV15
ATSRPLGGQDGKLF
>TRBJ2-7|TRBV10-1
ASSDSRTGGHEQY
>TRBJ1-2|TRBV4-1
ASSRRVDGRDGYT
>TRBJ2-2|TRBV11-2
ASSLSSLAGGPRTGELF
>TRBJ2-7|TRBV29-1
SVEEWDRGHEQY
>TRBJ2-2|TRBV10-1
ASSESIGNTGELF
>TRBJ2-1|TRBV10-3
ATRTGVLYIYNEQF